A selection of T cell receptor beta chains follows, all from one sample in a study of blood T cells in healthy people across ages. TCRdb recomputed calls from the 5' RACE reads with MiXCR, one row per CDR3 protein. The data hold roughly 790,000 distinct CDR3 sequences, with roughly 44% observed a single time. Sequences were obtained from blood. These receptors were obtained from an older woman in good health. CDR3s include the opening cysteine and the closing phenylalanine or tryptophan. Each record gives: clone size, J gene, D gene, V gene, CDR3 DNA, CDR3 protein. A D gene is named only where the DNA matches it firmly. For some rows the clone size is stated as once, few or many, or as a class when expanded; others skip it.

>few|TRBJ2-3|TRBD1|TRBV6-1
TGTGCCAGCAAGGGGACAGGCACAGATACGCAGTATTTT
CASKGTGTDTQYF
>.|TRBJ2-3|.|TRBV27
TGTGCCAGCAGTCCCTGCCCACCCACAGATACGCAGTATTTT
CASSPCPPTDTQYF
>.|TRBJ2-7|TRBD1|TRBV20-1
TGCAGTGCTTCTCTAACCGGGACAGGGATAAACGAGCAGTACTTC
CSASLTGTGINEQYF
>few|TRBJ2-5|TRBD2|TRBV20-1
TGCAGTGCTGGTCCAGCAATCGGACTAGCGGGGACAGAGACCCAGTACTTC
CSAGPAIGLAGTETQYF
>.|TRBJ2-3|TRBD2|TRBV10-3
TGTGCCATCAGTACCGGGACTAGCGGCACAGATACGCAGTATTTT
CAISTGTSGTDTQYF
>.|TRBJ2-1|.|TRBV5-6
TGTGCCAGCAGCTTGGCCCCCGGTGAGCAGTTCTTC
CASSLAPGEQFF
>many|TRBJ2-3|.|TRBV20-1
TGCAGTGCTAACGGGGCCGGCACAGATACGCAGTATTTT
CSANGAGTDTQYF
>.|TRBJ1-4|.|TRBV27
TGTGCCAGCAGTTTTGGAGGAAAACTGTTTTTT
CASSFGGKLFF
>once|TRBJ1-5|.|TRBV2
TGTGCCAGCACCGACGGATTTCTCCAGCATTTT
CASTDGFLQHF
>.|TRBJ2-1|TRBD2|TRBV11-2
TGTGCCAGCAGCTCCTTAGCGGGAGGGTTCAATGAGCAGTTCTTC
CASSSLAGGFNEQFF
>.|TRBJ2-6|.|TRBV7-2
TGTGCCAGCAGCTTAGTTATTGCCGTGGCTGGGGCCAACGTCCTGACTTTC
CASSLVIAVAGANVLTF
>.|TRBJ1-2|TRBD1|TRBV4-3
TGCGCCAGCAGCCAAGAGGGGACAGGGGGCTTTGGCTACACCTTC
CASSQEGTGGFGYTF
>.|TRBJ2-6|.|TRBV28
TGTGCCAGCAGTTCATCCCAAGGGATTTCTGGGGCCAACGTCCTGACTTTC
CASSSSQGISGANVLTF
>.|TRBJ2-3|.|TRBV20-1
TGCAGTGCCCCCGGGGGAGCGGAAAGCACAGATACGCAGTATTTT
CSAPGGAESTDTQYF
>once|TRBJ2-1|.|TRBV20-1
TGCAGTGCTCATGGTGGGCTAACGGGATACTACAATGAGCAGTTCTTC
CSAHGGLTGYYNEQFF
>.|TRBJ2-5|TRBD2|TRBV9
TGTGCCAGCAGCGTAGGTGTTAGCGGGGGGACCCGGGAGACCCAGTACTTC
CASSVGVSGGTRETQYF